The 27 T cell receptor beta chains below all came from one sample that was sequenced in a study of T-cell memory formation after mild COVID-19. A single record per CDR3 protein comes from TCRdb applying MiXCR to the 5' RACE reads. The sample includes 65,000 to 90,000 distinct CDR3 sequences, about 14% seen only once; the top ten take about a third. Sequenced: PBMCs or a T cell subset sorted from them (not recorded which). The receptors shown here come from an adult woman who had mild COVID-19 (a few samples of this study predate the infection). Cell type and time point are not known.

The chain is built from TRBV20-1 and TRBJ1-2, with D possibly being TRBD1 (6 bases). Germline V gene lookup returns CDR1 DFQATT and CDR2 SNEGSKA (reference sequence). This CDR3 has 13 residues. The V end lost 3 bases, the J end lost 4 bases, and 12 bases lay between the germline ends. The CDR3 reads CSARDSRPYGYTF. The CDR3, as DNA: TGCAGTGCTAGGGACAGCCGTCCCTATGGCTACACCTTC.

This rearrangement joins TRBV2 to TRBJ2-3; 7 bases are shared with TRBD2. Germline V gene data show CDR1 as SNHLY and CDR2 as FYNNEI. The CDR3 is made up of 16 amino acids. Trimming cost V 1 base and J 4 bases; bases outside gene matches: 8. CDR3 residues: CASSEEARGISDTQYF. Written as DNA, the CDR3 is TGTGCCAGCAGTGAAGAGGCGCGGGGGATCTCAGATACGCAGTATTTT.

This chain connects TRBV28 to TRBJ2-2; unclear D gene. CDR1 is MDHEN, CDR2 SYDVKM, per germline. V was cut by 2 bases and J by 3 bases, with 7 bases left in between. This CDR3 contains 14 residues. DNA of the CDR3: TGTGCCAGCAGTTTAAGAGCGTACACCGGGGAGCTGTTTTTT. Protein product: CASSLRAYTGELFF.

This clonotype was seen at least ten times. A junction boundary mismatches the germline segment, possibly from a read error. The chain has TRBV7-6 and TRBJ1-1; D is perhaps TRBD1 (6 bases). Germline lookup yields CDR1 SGHVS and CDR2 FNYEAQ. This CDR3 is built from 13 residues. DNA for the CDR3: TGCGCCAGCAGCTTGTCAGGGGACACTGAAGCTTTCTTT. This encodes CASSLSGDTEAFF.

This chain links TRBV28 with TRBJ2-2; weak D call: TRBD1 (7 bases). This CDR3 has 15 residues. The germline V and J ends were trimmed by 6 bases and 4 bases, with 15 bases remaining between them. The germline gives CDR1 MDHEN, CDR2 SYDVKM. CDR3 in DNA: TGTGCCAGCAGCCGGAGGGACAGTTCCACCGGGGAGCTGTTTTTT. Its protein is CASSRRDSSTGELFF.

This clonotype came up many times. The genes are TRBV5-1 and TRBJ2-7; D gene ambiguous. V was pared by 0 bases and J by 3 bases, with 7 bases between. The CDR3 totals 13 residues. Germline loops: CDR1 SGHRS, CDR2 YFSETQ. Written as DNA, the CDR3 is TGCGCCAGCAGCTTGGATCAGAGCTACGAGCAGTACTTC. Its protein product is CASSLDQSYEQYF.

There are many counts of this clonotype. This chain links TRBV19 with TRBJ2-3; 11 bases line up with TRBD2. The CDR3 spans 15 residues. Per germline, CDR1 LNHDA and CDR2 SQIVND (reference sequence). CDR3: CATKVVAGGSDTQYF. The CDR3 DNA sequence: TGTGCGACAAAAGTGGTAGCGGGAGGGTCCGATACGCAGTATTTT.

Remarks on this clonotype: Possible read error: a much larger clone is one base away. The CDR3 end shows no conserved phenylalanine or tryptophan, and so a read error is likely. The chain is built from TRBV7-3 and TRBJ2-1; D call uncertain. The V end lost 1 base, the J end lost 6 bases, and 13 bases lay between the germline ends. This CDR3 comprises 15 residues. The germline V gene has CDR1 SGHTA and CDR2 FQGTGA. CDR3 residues: CASSLRLGPANEQFL. For the CDR3, the DNA is TGTGCCAGCAGCTTAAGGCTAGGTCCCGCCAATGAGCAGTTCTTA.

The rearrangement joins TRBV5-5 to TRBJ2-7; 7 bases align to TRBD2. The germline V gene encodes CDR1 SGHKS and CDR2 YYEKEE (reference sequence). The CDR3 has 13 residues. V shed 3 bases and J 4 bases; nucleotides not matched to a gene: 4. The CDR3 nucleotides are TGTGCCAGCAGCTACGTGGGGGGGTACGAGCAGTACTTC. This codes for CASSYVGGYEQYF.

V and J are TRBV9 and TRBJ2-7; perhaps TRBD2 as D (6 bases). Trimming pared 3 bases from V and 0 bases from J, leaving 10 bases between. The CDR3 length is 14 residues. Germline CDR1 reads SGDLS; CDR2 reads YYNGEE. Here the CDR3 DNA reads TGTGCCAGCAGCGCGGGAGCCACCTCCTACGAGCAGTACTTC. It codes for CASSAGATSYEQYF.

This clonotype occurred many times. V is TRBV3-1 and J is TRBJ2-7; the D gene is possibly TRBD1 (6 bases). The CDR3 runs to 14 residues. With 3 bases removed from V and 3 bases from J, the gap between germline ends came to 12 bases. Germline V lookup: CDR1 LGHDT, CDR2 YNNKEL (reference sequence). The DNA of the CDR3 is TGTGCCAGCAGCCAGGGACATAGCTTCTACGAGCAGTACTTC. This translates into CASSQGHSFYEQYF.

A few counts support this clonotype. The V gene is TRBV12-3 or TRBV12-4, the J gene TRBJ2-1; TRBD2 aligns across 7 bases. The ends lost 4 bases at V and 6 bases at J; junction bases unmatched: 9. The CDR3 has 15 residues. The CDR3 DNA follows: TGTGCCAGCAGTTCCTTTACGCGGGAGTCCAATGAGCAGTTCTTC. Translating it yields CASSSFTRESNEQFF.

This clonotype was observed a single time. The chain carries TRBV7-2 and TRBJ2-5, with 10 bases aligning to TRBD2. The trim removed 4 bases at V and 1 base at J, leaving 6 bases unmatched. CDR1 and CDR2 from the germline V gene are SGHTA and FQGNSA. The CDR3 is made up of 16 amino acids. This chain's CDR3 is CASSCGTSVTQETQYF. The CDR3 bases are TGTGCCAGCAGCTGTGGGACTAGCGTCACCCAAGAGACCCAGTACTTC.

This clonotype has more than one count but fewer than ten. V and J are TRBV20-1 and TRBJ2-7; the D gene is possibly TRBD1 (6 bases). The CDR3 loop spans 13 amino acids. From germline, CDR1 is DFQATT and CDR2 SNEGSKA (reference sequence). The V and J ends lost 6 bases and 6 bases respectively, with 18 bases between them. This CDR3 is CSAPDSSVLEQYF. The CDR3 coding sequence is TGCAGTGCCCCGGACAGCAGCGTCCTCGAGCAGTACTTC.

Only a few counts were recorded for this clonotype. This rearrangement joins TRBV28 to TRBJ2-5, with TRBD2 matching 13 bases. CDR3 length: 17 residues. CDR1 is MDHEN, CDR2 SYDVKM, per germline. V shed 4 bases and J 6 bases; nucleotides not matched to a gene: 11. Here the CDR3 DNA reads TGTGCCAGCAGTTCCCCCCGGACTAGCGGGAGTTTCAAGACCCAGTACTTC. This gives the protein CASSSPRTSGSFKTQYF. Combining the CDR3 with reference TRBV28 and TRBJ2-5 gives the whole variable domain DVKVTQSSRYLVKRTGEKVFLECVQDMDHENMFWYRQDPGLGLRLIYFSYDVKMKEKGDIPEGYSVSREKKERFSLILESASTNQTSMYLCASSSPRTSGSFKTQYFGPGTRLLVL.

V usage is TRBV4-3 and J usage is TRBJ2-3, with D uncertain. Germline CDR1 and CDR2: LGHNA and YSLEER. This CDR3 has 12 amino acids. Trimming took off 3 bases at V and 10 bases at J, with 11 bases between the two ends. In DNA form, the CDR3 reads TGCGCCAGCAGCCACGATATTTCGGCGCAGTATTTT. This codes for CASSHDISAQYF.

The chain combines TRBV5-1 with TRBJ2-7; TRBD2 matches 8 bases. Germline V gene lookup returns CDR1 SGHRS and CDR2 YFSETQ. This CDR3 has 15 amino acids. J gave up 5 bases and V 3 bases, and 10 bases lay outside the gene matches. The CDR3 reads CASSSPHRGGDEQYF. As DNA, the CDR3 is TGCGCCAGCAGCTCACCCCACCGGGGGGGCGACGAGCAGTACTTC.

This sequence joins TRBV20-1 and TRBJ2-5; TRBD2 matches 15 bases. This CDR3 region has 17 residues. CDR1 and CDR2 from the germline V gene are DFQATT and SNEGSKA (reference sequence). Trimming removed 6 bases from V and 0 bases from J; junction bases left unmatched: 8. In nucleotides, the CDR3 is TGCAGTGCCCTTCCCGGGACTAGCGGGGGGTACCAAGAGACCCAGTACTTC. The encoded protein is CSALPGTSGGYQETQYF.

The genes are TRBV7-6 and TRBJ2-7; D gene ambiguous. The CDR3 contains 12 residues. The germline gives CDR1 SGHVS, CDR2 FNYEAQ. With 2 bases removed from V and 1 base from J, the gap between germline ends came to 3 bases. CDR3 bases: TGTGCCAGCAGCTTACAATCCTACGAGCAGTACTTC. Translated, it gives CASSLQSYEQYF.

The sample holds a few counts of this clonotype. The chain joins TRBV9 to TRBJ1-1; 8 nucleotides agree with TRBD1. Germline V gives CDR1 SGDLS, CDR2 YYNGEE. The CDR3 contains 16 residues. The trim removed 4 bases at V and 0 bases at J, leaving 8 bases unmatched. The CDR3 sequence: CASSPWTGPVNTEAFF. CDR3 DNA: TGTGCCAGCAGCCCCTGGACAGGGCCCGTGAACACTGAAGCTTTCTTT.

CDR3 residues: CASSHPPRTGLRTQYF. In DNA form, the CDR3 reads TGCGCCAGCAGCCATCCCCCAAGGACAGGGTTGCGTACGCAGTATTTT. The chain is built from TRBV4-1 and TRBJ2-3, with TRBD1 identical over 8 bases. The CDR3 length is 16 residues. V lost 3 bases, J lost 8 bases, and 13 bases stayed unmatched. CDR1 MGHRA and CDR2 YSYEKL come from the germline V gene.

There are many counts of this clonotype. The J gene is TRBJ1-1, the V gene TRBV19; possible D gene TRBD1, 5 bases. Germline V gives CDR1 LNHDA, CDR2 SQIVND (reference sequence). V was trimmed by 3 bases and J by 7 bases, leaving 21 bases between them. The CDR3 has 16 residues. The CDR3 loop reads CASSIWGKLIQDEAFF. CDR3 sequence (DNA): TGTGCCAGTAGTATCTGGGGGAAACTCATTCAAGATGAAGCTTTCTTT. The whole variable domain, remainder taken from reference TRBV19 and TRBJ1-1, is DGGITQSPKYLFRKEGQNVTLSCEQNLNHDAMYWYRQDPGQGLRLIYYSQIVNDFQKGDIAEGYSVSREKKESFPLTVTSAQKNPTAFYLCASSIWGKLIQDEAFFGQGTRLTVV.

The V gene is TRBV15, the J gene TRBJ2-7; 8 bases match TRBD1. Per the germline V gene, CDR1 is LNHNV and CDR2 is YYDKDF (reference sequence). The CDR3 is 15 residues long. The V and J ends lost 0 bases and 3 bases, in that order; junction bases with no gene match: 4. CDR3 DNA sequence: TGTGCCACCAGCAGAGATCAGGGACAGGACTACGAGCAGTACTTC. Translation: CATSRDQGQDYEQYF.

This chain connects TRBV7-9 to TRBJ2-7; no clear D. The CDR3 is 12 residues long. V shed 2 bases and J shed 5 bases, with 7 bases lying between them. Germline V gives CDR1 SEHNR, CDR2 FQNEAQ (reference sequence). In DNA form, the CDR3 reads TGTGCCAGCAGCTTAACGTCCCACGAGCAGTACTTC. Its protein is CASSLTSHEQYF.

This clonotype showed up just a few times. The chain employs TRBV6-4 and TRBJ1-2; the D gene is possibly TRBD1 (5 bases). Looked up from germline, CDR1 is MRHNA and CDR2 is SNTAGT. V dropped 6 bases and J dropped 8 bases, with 7 bases sitting between them. CDR3 length equals 10 residues. The CDR3 DNA is TGTGCCAGCAGATGGACAGGCTACACCTTC. It yields the protein CASRWTGYTF.

This clonotype has ten or more counts. The V gene is TRBV5-1, the J gene TRBJ2-1; D is uncertain. Per germline, CDR1 SGHRS and CDR2 YFSETQ. This CDR3 is 13 amino acids long. The V gene lost 0 bases and the J gene lost 8 bases, with 9 bases spanning the gap. CDR3 loop: CASSLVPEDEQFF. The CDR3 DNA reads as TGCGCCAGCAGCTTGGTTCCCGAAGATGAGCAGTTCTTC.

This clonotype was detected only a few times. The chain carries TRBV7-7 and TRBJ2-7; D tentatively reads TRBD1 or TRBD2 (5 bases each). Trimming took 1 base from V and 0 from J, leaving 10 bases between them. The CDR3 spans 15 residues. Looked up from germline, CDR1 is SSHAT and CDR2 is FNYEAQ (reference sequence). The CDR3 nucleotides are TGTGCCAGCAGCTTAGGGCCAGGGACCTCCTACGAGCAGTACTTC. It translates to CASSLGPGTSYEQYF.